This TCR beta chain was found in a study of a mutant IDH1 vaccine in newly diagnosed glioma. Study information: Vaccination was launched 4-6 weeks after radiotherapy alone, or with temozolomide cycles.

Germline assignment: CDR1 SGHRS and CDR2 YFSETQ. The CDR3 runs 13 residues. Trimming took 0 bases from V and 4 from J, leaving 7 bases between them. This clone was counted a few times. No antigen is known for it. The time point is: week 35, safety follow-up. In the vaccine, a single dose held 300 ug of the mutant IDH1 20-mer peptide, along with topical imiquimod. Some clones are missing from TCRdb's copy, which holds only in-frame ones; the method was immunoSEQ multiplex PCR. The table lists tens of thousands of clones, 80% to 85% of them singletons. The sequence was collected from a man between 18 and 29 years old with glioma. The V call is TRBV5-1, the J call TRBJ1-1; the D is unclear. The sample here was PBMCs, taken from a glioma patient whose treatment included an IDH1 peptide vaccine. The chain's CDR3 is CASSLGGGTEAFF. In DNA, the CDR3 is TGCGCCAGCAGCTTGGGGGGAGGCACTGAAGCTTTCTTT. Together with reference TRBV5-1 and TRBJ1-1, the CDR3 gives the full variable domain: KAGVTQTPRYLIKTRGQQVTLSCSPISGHRSVSWYQQTPGQGLQFLFEYFSETQRNKGNFPGRFSGRQFSNSRSEMNVSTLELGDSALYLCASSLGGGTEAFFGQGTRLTVV.